The entry that follows covers one T cell receptor (beta chain) sequence. Per germline, CDR1 KGHSH and CDR2 LQKENI. V gave up 3 bases and J gave up 1 base; unmatched junction bases: 7. This CDR3 contains 17 residues. Repertoires were generated with immunoSEQ multiplex PCR, while TCRdb's copy carries only in-frame clones and drops some. The table has about 95,000 clones, 84% seen once. This entry comes from a study of blood T cell repertoires in COVID-19. Study-wide background: Sources were T cells, B-cell-depleted T cells, or PBMCs; the material itself was cDNA or gDNA.

The genes are TRBV18 and TRBJ2-1, with 9 bases aligning to TRBD2. Specimen: peripheral blood. This clonotype was obtained from a human donor in a cohort sampled during active COVID-19. CDR3 DNA: TGTGCCAGCTCACCTTCCAGCGGGGGGCTATCCTACAATGAGCAGTTCTTC. Its translation: CASSPSSGGLSYNEQFF.